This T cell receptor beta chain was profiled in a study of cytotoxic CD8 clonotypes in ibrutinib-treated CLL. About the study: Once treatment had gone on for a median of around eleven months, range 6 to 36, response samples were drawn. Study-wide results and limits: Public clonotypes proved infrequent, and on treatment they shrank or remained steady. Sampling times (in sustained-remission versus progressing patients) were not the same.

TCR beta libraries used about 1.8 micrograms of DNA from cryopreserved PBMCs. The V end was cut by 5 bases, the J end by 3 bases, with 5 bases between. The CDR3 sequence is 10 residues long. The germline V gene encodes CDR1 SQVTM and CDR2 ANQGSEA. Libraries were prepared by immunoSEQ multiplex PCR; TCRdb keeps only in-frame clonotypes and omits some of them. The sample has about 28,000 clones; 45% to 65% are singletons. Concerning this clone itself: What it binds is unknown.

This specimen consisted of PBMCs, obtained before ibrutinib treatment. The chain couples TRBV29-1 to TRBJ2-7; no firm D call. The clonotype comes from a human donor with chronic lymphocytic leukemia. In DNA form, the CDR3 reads TGCAGCGTTTACAACTACGAGCAGTACTTC. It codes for CSVYNYEQYF.